The 27 T cell receptor beta chains below were found in one sample sequenced in a study of human T cells and chemical hapten exposure. Time point described: patch test 2, 6 weeks after DPC sensitization. Treatment in this sample: therapeutic diphenylcyclopropenone sensitization with weekly scalp DPC. MiXCR, run by TCRdb on the RACE reads, gives a single entry per CDR3 protein. The table includes over 60,000 distinct CDR3 sequences, around a tenth detected once. The sample consisted of whole blood, taken in connection with sensitization to the hapten diphenylcyclopropenone (DPC). These receptor sequences come from a woman aged 45-60 years with alopecia areata. Some clones in this sample may be carry-over from other donors' samples.

The chain uses TRBV20-1 and TRBJ2-4; no firm D call. CDR3 length equals 14 residues. V dropped 0 bases and J dropped 2 bases, with 8 bases sitting between them. Per germline, CDR1 DFQATT and CDR2 SNEGSKA (reference sequence). In DNA form, the CDR3 reads TGCAGTGCTAGAGAAGGGAAAACCAAAAACATTCAGTACTTC. Its protein product is CSAREGKTKNIQYF.

The rearrangement links TRBV23-1 to TRBJ2-4; D possibly matches TRBD1 or TRBD2 (6 bases each). TRBV23-1 is noted as an ORF with a role that remains uncertain. The CDR3 spans 17 residues. V lost 2 bases and J 3 bases, leaving 17 bases between the germline ends. The CDR3: CASSQNWDTEGKNIQYF. CDR3 sequence (DNA): TGCGCCAGCAGTCAAAACTGGGACACGGAGGGCAAAAACATTCAGTACTTC.

At least ten counts were recorded for this clonotype. The CDR3, as DNA: TGTGCCACCAGTGATACCCGGACTAGCGGGAGTTTCCACGAGCAGTACTTC. Amino acids: CATSDTRTSGSFHEQYF. The rearrangement links TRBV24-1 to TRBJ2-7; 13 nucleotides line up with TRBD2. V was pared by 3 bases and J by 5 bases, with 9 bases of the junction left unmatched. Germline CDR1 is KGHDR and CDR2 is SFDVKD. This CDR3 contains 17 residues.

A few counts support this clonotype. The V and J genes are TRBV21-1 and TRBJ1-1; TRBD1 is the table's D call, not checked against the DNA. TRBV21-1 is a documented pseudogene. The CDR3 spans 14 residues. CDR3 residues: CASSHRDRYTEAFF. In nucleotides, the CDR3 is TGTGCCAGCAGCCACCGGGACCGATACACTGAAGCTTTCTTT.

The table lists this clonotype with a few counts. The V call is TRBV14, the J call TRBJ1-1; TRBD1 agrees at 9 bases. V lost 3 bases to trimming and J lost 4 bases; unmatched junction nucleotides: 0. Germline assignment: CDR1 SGHDN and CDR2 FVKESK. The CDR3 has 13 residues. The CDR3 spells CASSQTGGTEAFF. DNA of the CDR3: TGTGCCAGCAGCCAGACAGGGGGCACTGAAGCTTTCTTT.

This chain uses TRBV7-3 with TRBJ2-5, with TRBD2 matching over 9 bases. The J segment lost 2 bases and the V segment lost 2 bases, leaving 3 bases of the junction unmatched. The CDR3 spans 15 residues. CDR1 and CDR2 (germline): SGHTA, FQGTGA. The chain's CDR3 is CASSLVAGEQETQYF. The CDR3 coding sequence is TGTGCCAGCAGCTTAGTAGCGGGAGAGCAAGAGACCCAGTACTTC.

This clonotype was observed a single time. One end of the junction does not line up with germline, which may come from a read error. The gene calls are TRBV11-2 and TRBJ2-5; D is possibly TRBD1 or TRBD2 (5 bases each). The length of the CDR3 is 14 residues. CDR1 SGHAT and CDR2 FQNNGV come from the germline V gene. CDR3 sequence (DNA): TGTACCAGCAGCTTGGGACCAGACCAAGAGACCCAGTACTTC. It translates to CTSSLGPDQETQYF.

This clonotype was counted many times. The CDR3 coding sequence is TGTGCCAGCAGTTTAAGCTTAAATGAAAAACTGTTTTTT. Translating gives CASSLSLNEKLFF. This chain links TRBV12-3 or TRBV12-4 with TRBJ1-4; D ambiguous. The ends were cut back, 2 bases at V and 5 bases at J, with 6 bases in the middle. This CDR3 contains 13 residues.

This clonotype has only a few counts. This chain joins TRBV20-1 and TRBJ2-3; D is unclear. CDR1 DFQATT and CDR2 SNEGSKA come from the germline V gene (reference sequence). This CDR3 is 14 amino acids long. The V gene lost 4 bases and the J gene lost 6 bases, with 17 bases spanning the gap. The chain's CDR3 is CSANFFERRDTQYF. The CDR3 coding sequence is TGCAGTGCTAACTTCTTCGAGCGAAGGGATACGCAGTATTTT.

This clonotype was recorded a few times. The chain combines TRBV10-2 with TRBJ2-2; TRBD2 aligns across 12 bases. The length of the CDR3 is 17 residues. After removal of 7 bases from V and 1 base from J, the junction contained 7 bases not matched to a gene. Per the germline V gene, CDR1 is WSHSY and CDR2 is SAAADI. This chain's CDR3 is CASNGLAGILNTGELFF. The CDR3 DNA reads as TGCGCCAGCAACGGACTAGCGGGGATTTTGAACACCGGGGAGCTGTTTTTT.

The chain links TRBV5-1 to TRBJ2-7; no clear D gene. V was cut by 2 bases and J by 4 bases, with 10 bases left in between. Germline lookup yields CDR1 SGHRS and CDR2 YFSETQ. This CDR3 has 13 amino acids. The CDR3 DNA reads as TGCGCCAGCAGCTTCGTGACGAGTTACGAGCAGTACTTC. Translated: CASSFVTSYEQYF.

There are many counts of this clonotype. The chain carries TRBV20-1 and TRBJ2-5, with 13 bases lining up with TRBD2. J was trimmed by 5 bases and V by 6 bases; bases with no gene match: 6. Germline CDR1 DFQATT, CDR2 SNEGSKA (reference sequence). The CDR3 contains 14 residues. CDR3: CSAGLAGVSETQYF. DNA of the CDR3: TGCAGTGCCGGACTAGCGGGAGTGTCGGAGACCCAGTACTTC.

This clonotype was observed at least ten times. The chain couples TRBV5-1 to TRBJ2-6; a weak D match, TRBD2 (6 bases). Germline V gene lookup returns CDR1 SGHRS and CDR2 YFSETQ. This CDR3 has 16 amino acids. The V end lost 0 bases, the J end lost 1 base, and 8 bases lay between the germline ends. The CDR3 bases are TGCGCCAGCAGCTTGGGCGGGGATTCTGGGGCCAACGTCCTGACTTTC. It translates to CASSLGGDSGANVLTF.

This clonotype was seen repeatedly, ten times or more. V is TRBV29-1 and J is TRBJ1-2; no clear D gene. The V end lost 1 base, the J end lost 3 bases, and 9 bases lay between the germline ends. In germline, CDR1 is SQVTM, CDR2 ANQGSEA. The CDR3 runs to 13 residues. The CDR3 is CSVEVSPYYGYTF. DNA for the CDR3: TGCAGCGTTGAAGTCTCCCCCTACTATGGCTACACCTTC.

The V call is TRBV20-1, the J call TRBJ1-5, with unresolved D. Germline V gene sequence: CDR1 DFQATT, CDR2 SNEGSKA (reference sequence). This CDR3 is 15 amino acids long. The germline V and J ends were trimmed by 1 base and 4 bases, with 14 bases remaining between them. Here the CDR3 reads CSARATEDRNQPQHF. The CDR3 bases are TGCAGTGCTAGAGCGACTGAGGACCGTAATCAGCCCCAGCATTTT.

This clonotype came up a few times. The CDR3 DNA sequence: TGTGCCAGCTCACCAAGGGACAGGGGGTCCCCAGCTTTCTTT. It yields the protein CASSPRDRGSPAFF. The chain combines TRBV18 with TRBJ1-1; 11 bases map to TRBD1. The junction had 6 bases not matched to a gene; V was cut back by 2 bases and J by 10 bases. Germline assignment: CDR1 KGHSH and CDR2 LQKENI. The length of the CDR3 is 14 residues.

V and J are TRBV30 and TRBJ1-5; the D gene is possibly TRBD1 (6 bases). This CDR3 contains 16 residues. The V end was cut by 2 bases, the J end by 2 bases, with 16 bases between. Germline V lookup: CDR1 GTSNPN, CDR2 SVGIG (reference sequence). For the CDR3, the DNA is TGTGCCTGGAGTCCACCATTACAGGGAGGCAATCAGCCCCAGCATTTT. It encodes CAWSPPLQGGNQPQHF. Supplemented by reference TRBV30 and TRBJ1-5, the full variable domain reads SQTIHQWPATLVQPVGSPLSLECTVEGTSNPNLYWYRQAAGRGLQLLFYSVGIGQISSEVPQNLSASRPQDRQFILSSKKLLLSDSGFYLCAWSPPLQGGNQPQHFGDGTRLSIL.

Concerning this clonotype: One end of the junction does not line up with germline, which may come from a read error. This chain connects TRBV29-1 to TRBJ2-4, with a weak D call TRBD2 (5 bases). In germline, CDR1 is SQVTM, CDR2 ANQGSEA. The CDR3 spans 13 residues. The DNA for the CDR3 is TGCAGCGCTGGGAGCCTAGCCAAAAACATTCGGTACTTC. Amino acids: CSAGSLAKNIRYF.

This clonotype was picked up one time. A much bigger clone sits one base away, suggesting this may be a read error. The chain couples TRBV5-4 to TRBJ2-2, with D unresolved. The CDR3 runs 15 residues. Germline V lookup: CDR1 SGHNT, CDR2 YYREEE (reference sequence). The CDR3 loop is CGSSNQTPPGGELFF. The DNA for the CDR3 is TGTGGCAGCAGCAACCAGACCCCCCCCGGCGGGGAGCTGTTTTTT.

This clonotype was counted ten times or more. The genes are TRBV9 and TRBJ1-5, with 8 bases that match TRBD1. CDR3 size: 14 residues. The V gene's germline CDR1 is SGDLS and CDR2 YYNGEE. J lost 5 bases, V lost 3 bases, and 4 bases had no gene match. The CDR3 protein is CASSEGQGYQPQHF. The CDR3 bases are TGTGCCAGCAGCGAAGGACAGGGTTATCAGCCCCAGCATTTT. Variable domain in full (rest from reference TRBV9 and TRBJ1-5): DSGVTQTPKHLITATGQRVTLRCSPRSGDLSVYWYQQSLDQGLQFLIQYYNGEERAKGNILERFSAQQFPDLHSELNLSSLELGDSALYFCASSEGQGYQPQHFGDGTRLSIL.

In its sample, this clonotype was seen a few times. CDR3: CASSLVGLAFDTQYF. The CDR3 DNA sequence: TGTGCCAGCAGCTTAGTAGGACTAGCGTTTGATACGCAGTATTTT. The chain couples TRBV7-2 to TRBJ2-3; TRBD2 aligns across 9 bases. The germline V gene encodes CDR1 SGHTA and CDR2 FQGNSA. The CDR3 has 15 amino acids. J was trimmed by 6 bases and V by 1 base; bases with no gene match: 5.

This clonotype was found many times. The chain carries TRBV11-2 and TRBJ2-1; 12 bases are a match to TRBD2. Germline CDR1 SGHAT, CDR2 FQNNGV. This CDR3 is built from 17 residues. The V and J ends lost 3 bases and 4 bases, in that order; junction bases with no gene match: 7. The CDR3 DNA reads as TGTGCCAGCAGCTTTCGACTAGCGGGAGAACCTTACAATGAGCAGTTCTTC. Its protein product is CASSFRLAGEPYNEQFF.

This clonotype was seen a handful of times. The chain employs TRBV6-1 and TRBJ1-1; the D gene is possibly TRBD1 (5 bases). With 5 bases removed from V and 5 bases from J, the gap between germline ends came to 18 bases. Looked up from germline, CDR1 is MNHNS and CDR2 is SASEGT. This CDR3 is 15 amino acids long. The CDR3 DNA follows: TGTGCCAGCAGTAAGATGCAGTCAGGGAAGACTGAAGCTTTCTTT. Translating it yields CASSKMQSGKTEAFF.

The chain carries TRBV11-3 and TRBJ2-1; possible D gene TRBD1, 5 bases. CDR1 and CDR2 (germline): SGHNT, YENEEA. V was cut by 1 base and J by 9 bases, with 13 bases left in between. The CDR3 runs to 14 residues. The CDR3 DNA reads as TGTGCCAGCAGCTTAGGGGGCGCCAGGAGTGAGCAGTTCTTC. Translation gives CASSLGGARSEQFF.

This clonotype was picked up a small number of times. This chain links TRBV5-5 with TRBJ1-1, with no clear D. Trimming stripped 0 bases from V and 8 bases from J, with 11 bases between. CDR3 length: 13 residues. Germline V CDR1 and CDR2: SGHKS, YYEKEE (reference sequence). The CDR3 reads CASSLAGSREAFF. The CDR3 DNA sequence: TGTGCCAGCAGCTTGGCCGGAAGCAGAGAAGCTTTCTTT.

There are many counts of this clonotype. The chain joins TRBV6-5 to TRBJ2-1, with 8 nucleotides matching TRBD1. V shed 6 bases and J 5 bases; nucleotides not matched to a gene: 9. The CDR3 loop spans 15 amino acids. Germline V gene data show CDR1 as MNHEY and CDR2 as SVGAGI. CDR3 loop: CASSRDRREDNEQFF. CDR3 DNA: TGTGCCAGCAGCCGGGACAGGCGAGAGGACAATGAGCAGTTCTTC.

Comments on this clonotype: A much larger clonotype is one base distant, so this may be a read error. The chain combines TRBV29-1 with TRBJ2-3, with D uncertain. TRBJ1-5 matches the DNA end more closely, so the J call is doubtful. This CDR3 comprises 13 residues. The germline CDR1 and CDR2 sequences are SQVTM and ANQGSEA. Here the CDR3 reads CSVEGQATDTQHF. The CDR3 nucleotides read TGCAGCGTTGAAGGCCAGGCCACAGATACGCAGCATTTT.